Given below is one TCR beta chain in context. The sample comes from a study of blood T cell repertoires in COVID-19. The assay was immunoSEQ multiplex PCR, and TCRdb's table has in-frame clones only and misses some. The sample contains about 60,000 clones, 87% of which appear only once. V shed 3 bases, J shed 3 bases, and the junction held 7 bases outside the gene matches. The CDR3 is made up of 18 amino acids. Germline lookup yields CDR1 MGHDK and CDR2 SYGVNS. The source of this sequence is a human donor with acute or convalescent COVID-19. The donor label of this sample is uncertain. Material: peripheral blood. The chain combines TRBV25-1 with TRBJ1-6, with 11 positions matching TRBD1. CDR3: CASSDLGQGANYNSPLHF. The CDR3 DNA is TGTGCCAGCAGTGACCTAGGACAGGGGGCTAACTATAATTCACCCCTCCACTTT.